Listed below are T cell receptor beta chains from one sample, sequenced in a study of blood T cell repertoires in COVID-19. Repertoires were generated with immunoSEQ multiplex PCR, while TCRdb's copy carries only in-frame clones and drops some. The sample lists roughly 300,000 clones, about four fifths occurring once. The sequenced sample consisted of peripheral blood. The receptors shown here come from a woman between 50 and 59 years old who had recovered from COVID-19. CDR3s include the opening cysteine and the closing phenylalanine or tryptophan. The order of the fields is clone size, V gene, D gene, J gene, CDR3 DNA, CDR3 protein. The D gene is left open where the match is weak. Some rows have no size entry. The others give once, few or many, or a class for an expanded clone.

.	TRBV28	TRBD2	TRBJ2-7	TGTGCCAGCAGTGACCAAGCCTCGCGACACTGGACTAGCATGCCGTACGAGCAGTACTTC	CASSDQASRHWTSMPYEQYF
.	TRBV5-1	.	TRBJ1-1	TGCGCCAGCAGCGGCCTTACAACACCATACACTGAAGCTTTCTTT	CASSGLTTPYTEAFF
.	TRBV4-1	TRBD2	TRBJ2-1	TGCGCCAGCAGCCACCCGGGGGGTAGTCGTTACAATGAGCAGTTCTTC	CASSHPGGSRYNEQFF
.	TRBV28	TRBD2	TRBJ2-7	TGTGCCAGCAGTTCTCTGGGCGGGAGGGAATCCTACGAGCAGTACTTC	CASSSLGGRESYEQYF
.	TRBV15	.	TRBJ2-7	TGTGCCACCAGCGAAGGGGGAACCTACGAGCAGTACTTC	CATSEGGTYEQYF
.	TRBV6-5	TRBD1	TRBJ2-5	TGTGCCAGCAGTTACCGGGACAGCCGGGCCGGAGAGACCCAGTACTTC	CASSYRDSRAGETQYF
.	TRBV6-6	.	TRBJ2-1	TGTGCCAGCAGTTACCCTGGGACTCCCAAAGAGCAGTGGTTCTTC	CASSYPGTPKEQWFF
.	TRBV24-1	TRBD1	TRBJ2-7	TGTGCCACCAGTGACTCCGGACAGGGGGAAGAGACCTACGAGCAGTACTTC	CATSDSGQGEETYEQYF
.	TRBV12-5	.	TRBJ2-5	TGTGCTAGTGGTTTGGTACAGGGAGAGACCCAGTACTTC	CASGLVQGETQYF
.	TRBV7-2	TRBD1	TRBJ1-2	TGTGCCAGCAGCTCTGGCGCGGCTACAGGGACAGTATATGGCTACACCTTC	CASSSGAATGTVYGYTF
.	TRBV7-3	.	TRBJ2-3	TGTGCCAGCAGCTTAACGTCGTCTGTAAACACAGATACGCAGTATTTT	CASSLTSSVNTDTQYF
.	TRBV5-5	.	TRBJ1-1	TGTGCCAGCAGCTTGGATGGGGGGTGGACTGAAGCTTTCTTT	CASSLDGGWTEAFF
.	TRBV7-2	.	TRBJ1-2	TGTGCCATTCAACAGGGCCCTGTAAACTATGGCTACACCTTC	CAIQQGPVNYGYTF
.	TRBV12-5	.	TRBJ2-1	TGTGCTAGTGGTTTGGTAGTGACTAGTCCTTGGAATGAGCAGTTCTTC	CASGLVVTSPWNEQFF
.	TRBV9	TRBD1	TRBJ2-7	TGTGCCAGCAGCTCACCAGGGGGATTAGGCTACGAGCAGTACTTC	CASSSPGGLGYEQYF
.	TRBV18	TRBD2	TRBJ2-2	TGTGCCAGCTCACCAACTAGCGCATACGGGAACACCGGGGAGCTGTTTTTT	CASSPTSAYGNTGELFF
.	TRBV27	TRBD1	TRBJ2-1	TGTGCCAGCAGCCCTGACAGGGATGGTGAGCAGTTCTTC	CASSPDRDGEQFF
.	TRBV12-3/TRBV12-4	.	TRBJ2-7	TGTGCCAGCAGTCCCGGGACGGGAGCCGGGCAGTACTTC	CASSPGTGAGQYF
.	TRBV7-2	.	TRBJ1-1	TGTGCCAGCAGCTGGATGACAGACACTGAAGCTTTCTTT	CASSWMTDTEAFF
.	TRBV18	.	TRBJ1-5	TGTGCCAGCTCACCATCTGCAGGGGTTCATCAGCCCCAGCATTTT	CASSPSAGVHQPQHF
.	TRBV12-5	TRBD1	TRBJ1-1	TGTGCTAGTGGTTTGGGACAGGGGCCCCCTGAAGCTTTCTTT	CASGLGQGPPEAFF
.	TRBV5-1	.	TRBJ1-1	TGCGCCAGCAGCTTGGTGGTGCCTACTAAGAACACTGAAGCTTTCTTT	CASSLVVPTKNTEAFF
.	TRBV27	.	TRBJ2-1	TGTGCCAGCAGTTCTCCGGGTCGGAATGAGCAGTTCTTC	CASSSPGRNEQFF
few	TRBV7-2	.	TRBJ2-5	TGTGCCAGCAGCCCCTCGCAGGGAGAGACCCAGTACTTC	CASSPSQGETQYF
.	TRBV4-3	.	TRBJ1-1	TGCGCCAGCAGCCAAGGGGCCTGGTTAACTGAAGCTTTCTTT	CASSQGAWLTEAFF
.	TRBV24-1	.	TRBJ1-2	TGTGCCACCAGTGATAGCAGGAACGCGGGTGGCTACACCTTC	CATSDSRNAGGYTF
.	TRBV7-6	.	TRBJ2-3	TGTGCCAGCAGCCTCGGGAATCGAGTAAGCACAGATACGCAGTATTTT	CASSLGNRVSTDTQYF
.	TRBV4-1	TRBD2	TRBJ2-7	TGCGCCAGCAGCCAAGGATTACTAGCGGGGGGGCTAACCTACGAGCAGTACTTC	CASSQGLLAGGLTYEQYF
.	TRBV5-4	.	TRBJ2-3	TGTGCCAGCAGCGGCGGGGTCACAGATACGCAGTATTTT	CASSGGVTDTQYF
.	TRBV19	.	TRBJ2-7	TGTGCCAGTAGTATAATGACGGGGTACGAGCAGTACTTC	CASSIMTGYEQYF
.	TRBV7-8	.	TRBJ2-4	TGTGCCAGCAGTACTCCACAGGGCCTCCGGTACTTC	CASSTPQGLRYF
once	TRBV18	TRBD1	TRBJ2-7	TGTGCCAGCTCACCTATTAAGGCAGGGGGATACGAGCAGTACTTC	CASSPIKAGGYEQYF
.	TRBV5-6	.	TRBJ1-2	TGTGCCAGCAGCCCCATTTCCAAATATGGCTACACCTTC	CASSPISKYGYTF
.	TRBV6-2/TRBV6-3	TRBD2	TRBJ2-1	TGTGCCAGCAGTTACTCTCTAGCGGGAGTTAACAATGAGCAGTTCTTC	CASSYSLAGVNNEQFF
.	TRBV28	TRBD1	TRBJ2-3	TGTGCCAGCAGCCTCACCCGAGGACAGGGAAGCACAGATACGCAGTATTTT	CASSLTRGQGSTDTQYF
.	TRBV19	.	TRBJ2-1	TGTGCCAGTAGTAAAGGGACTTTGGATGAGCAGTTCTTC	CASSKGTLDEQFF
few	TRBV29-1	.	TRBJ2-3	TGCAGCGTTGACGTTCTAGCAGATACGCAGTATTTT	CSVDVLADTQYF